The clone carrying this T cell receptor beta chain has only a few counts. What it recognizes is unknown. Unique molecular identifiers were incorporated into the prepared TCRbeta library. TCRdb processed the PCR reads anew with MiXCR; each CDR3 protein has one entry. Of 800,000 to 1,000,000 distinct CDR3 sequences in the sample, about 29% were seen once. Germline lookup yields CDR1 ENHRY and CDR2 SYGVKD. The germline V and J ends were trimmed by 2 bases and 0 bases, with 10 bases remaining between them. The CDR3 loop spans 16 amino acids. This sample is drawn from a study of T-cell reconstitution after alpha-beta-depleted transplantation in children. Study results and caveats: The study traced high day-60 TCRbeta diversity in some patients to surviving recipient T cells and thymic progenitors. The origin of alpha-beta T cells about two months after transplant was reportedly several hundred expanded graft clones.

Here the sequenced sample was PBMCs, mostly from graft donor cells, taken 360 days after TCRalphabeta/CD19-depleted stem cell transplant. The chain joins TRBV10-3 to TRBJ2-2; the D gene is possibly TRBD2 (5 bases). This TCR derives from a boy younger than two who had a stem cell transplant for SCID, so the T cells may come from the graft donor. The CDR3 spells CAISETGFPNTGELFF. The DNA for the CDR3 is TGTGCCATCAGTGAGACGGGGTTCCCGAACACCGGGGAGCTGTTTTTT.